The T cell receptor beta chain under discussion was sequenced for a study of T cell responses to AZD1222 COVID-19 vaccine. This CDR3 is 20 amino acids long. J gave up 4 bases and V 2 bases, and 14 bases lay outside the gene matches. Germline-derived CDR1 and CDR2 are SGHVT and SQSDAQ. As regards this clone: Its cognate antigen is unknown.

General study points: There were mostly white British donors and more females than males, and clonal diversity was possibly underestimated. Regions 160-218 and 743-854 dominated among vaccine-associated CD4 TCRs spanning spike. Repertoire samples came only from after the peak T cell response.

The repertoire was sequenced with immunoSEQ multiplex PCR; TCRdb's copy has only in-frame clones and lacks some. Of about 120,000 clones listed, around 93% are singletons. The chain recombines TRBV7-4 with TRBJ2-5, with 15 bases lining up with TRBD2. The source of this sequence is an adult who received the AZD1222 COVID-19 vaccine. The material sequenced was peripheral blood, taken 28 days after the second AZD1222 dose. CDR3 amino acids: CASSLPTGTSGGPLIETQYF. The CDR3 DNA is TGTGCCAGCAGCTTACCCACCGGGACTAGCGGGGGGCCGTTAATAGAGACCCAGTACTTC.